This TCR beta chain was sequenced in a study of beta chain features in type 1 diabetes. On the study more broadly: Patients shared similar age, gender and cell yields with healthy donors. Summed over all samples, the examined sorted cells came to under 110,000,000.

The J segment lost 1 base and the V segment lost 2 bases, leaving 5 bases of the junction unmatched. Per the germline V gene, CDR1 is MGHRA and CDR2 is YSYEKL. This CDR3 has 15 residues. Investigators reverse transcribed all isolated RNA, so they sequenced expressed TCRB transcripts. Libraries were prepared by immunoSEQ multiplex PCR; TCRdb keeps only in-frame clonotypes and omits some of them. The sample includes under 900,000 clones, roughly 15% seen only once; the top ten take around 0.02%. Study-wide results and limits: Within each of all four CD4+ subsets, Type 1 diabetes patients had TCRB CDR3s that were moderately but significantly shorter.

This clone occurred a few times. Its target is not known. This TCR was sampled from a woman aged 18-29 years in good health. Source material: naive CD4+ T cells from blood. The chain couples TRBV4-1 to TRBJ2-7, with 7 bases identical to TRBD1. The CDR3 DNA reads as TGCGCCAGCAGCCAACAGGGACAGAGGTCCTACGAGCAGTACTTC. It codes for CASSQQGQRSYEQYF.